This T cell receptor beta chain was captured in a study of graft-versus-host responses after intestinal transplantation. For the study at large: Multivisceral, liver-intestinal, or isolated intestinal grafts were transplanted into recipients. The recipients all started with anti-thymocyte globulin induction and then took tacrolimus and steroids for 3 to 4 years.

Germline CDR1 is SEHNR and CDR2 is FQNEAQ (reference sequence). Trimming cost V 5 bases and J 4 bases, with 21 bases left between them. CDR3 length: 17 residues. Profiled with immunoSEQ multiplex PCR; TCRdb holds only in-frame clones, not every one. In the table there are approximately 90,000 clones, around 93% of which are singletons. On this clone itself: Its target is unknown.

Source: unstimulated CD8+ T cells sorted from spleen or lymph node cells, taken before transplant. The source of this sequence is a human donor who was the organ donor for an intestinal transplant. The chain joins TRBV7-9 to TRBJ1-3; no clear D. The CDR3: CASSPGLMMSQGNTIYF. CDR3 DNA sequence: TGTGCCAGCAGCCCCGGACTGATGATGAGCCAGGGAAACACCATATATTTT.